This T cell receptor (beta chain) was observed in a study of regulatory T cells in long-lasting Graves disease. Study-wide results and limits: It was in persistent disease that TRBV28, TRBJ1-2 and TRBJ2-5 were favored.

This clonotype was picked up many times. Its cognate antigen is unknown. Time point specified: newly diagnosed GD, antithyroid drugs for less than 3 months. RNA from PBMCs was the source of the TCR library. The CDR3 runs to 16 residues. The ends lost 1 base at V and 5 bases at J; junction bases unmatched: 2. Germline CDR1 is SGHRS and CDR2 is YFSETQ. According to the study, TCR beta libraries were built with iRepertoire HTBI primers and CDR3-region Arm-PCR. TCRdb processed the multiplex PCR reads anew with MiXCR; each CDR3 protein has one entry. The sample holds a few hundred thousand distinct CDR3 sequences, around 15% seen once. The sample was also reused in another study, on T cells in Graves' hyperthyroidism and ophthalmopathy.

The V call is TRBV5-1, the J call TRBJ2-2; 13 bases are a match to TRBD2. This TCR was sampled from a woman aged 45-65 years with Graves disease. Sequenced material: peripheral blood mononuclear cells (PBMCs), taken at new diagnosis, from a patient treated with antithyroid drugs. The CDR3 sequence: CASSLSLAGGTGELFF. CDR3 coding DNA: TGCGCCAGCAGCTTGTCACTAGCGGGAGGGACCGGGGAGCTGTTTTTT.